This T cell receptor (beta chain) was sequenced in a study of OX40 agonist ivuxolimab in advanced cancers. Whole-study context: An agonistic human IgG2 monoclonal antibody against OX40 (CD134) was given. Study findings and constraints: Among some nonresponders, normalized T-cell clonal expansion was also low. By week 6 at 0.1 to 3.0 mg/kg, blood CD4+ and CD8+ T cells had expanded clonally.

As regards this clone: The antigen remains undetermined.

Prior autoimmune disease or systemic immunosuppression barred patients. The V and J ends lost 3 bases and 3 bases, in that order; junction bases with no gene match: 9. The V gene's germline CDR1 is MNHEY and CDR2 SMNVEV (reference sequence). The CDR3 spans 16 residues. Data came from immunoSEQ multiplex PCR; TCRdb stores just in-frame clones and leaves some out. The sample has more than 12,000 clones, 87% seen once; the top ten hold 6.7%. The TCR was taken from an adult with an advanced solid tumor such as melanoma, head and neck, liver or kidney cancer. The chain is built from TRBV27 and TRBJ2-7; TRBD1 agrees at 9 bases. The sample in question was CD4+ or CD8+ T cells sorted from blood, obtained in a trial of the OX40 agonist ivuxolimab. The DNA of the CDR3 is TGTGCCAGCAGTTTCCGCGGGACAGGGCTTCTCTACGAGCAGTACTTC. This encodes CASSFRGTGLLYEQYF.